This T cell receptor (beta chain) was captured by sequencing in a study of T cell changes during pregnancy in multiple sclerosis. CDR1 and CDR2 (germline): SEHNR, FQNEAQ (reference sequence). This CDR3 has 15 amino acids. V was pared by 5 bases and J by 2 bases, with 7 bases of the junction left unmatched. Generated by immunoSEQ multiplex PCR, the TCRdb table keeps only in-frame clones and is missing some. The table shows some 60,000 clones, with less than 95% occurring only once. The TCR comes from a female donor in good health, enrolled as a control in a pregnancy study. The rearrangement links TRBV7-9 to TRBJ2-7; 9 bases match TRBD2. Here the sequenced sample was peripheral blood, taken in the first trimester of pregnancy. The CDR3 DNA reads as TGTGCCAGCAGCGTAGAGGGACTAGCACCCTACGAGCAGTACTTC. Its translation is CASSVEGLAPYEQYF.